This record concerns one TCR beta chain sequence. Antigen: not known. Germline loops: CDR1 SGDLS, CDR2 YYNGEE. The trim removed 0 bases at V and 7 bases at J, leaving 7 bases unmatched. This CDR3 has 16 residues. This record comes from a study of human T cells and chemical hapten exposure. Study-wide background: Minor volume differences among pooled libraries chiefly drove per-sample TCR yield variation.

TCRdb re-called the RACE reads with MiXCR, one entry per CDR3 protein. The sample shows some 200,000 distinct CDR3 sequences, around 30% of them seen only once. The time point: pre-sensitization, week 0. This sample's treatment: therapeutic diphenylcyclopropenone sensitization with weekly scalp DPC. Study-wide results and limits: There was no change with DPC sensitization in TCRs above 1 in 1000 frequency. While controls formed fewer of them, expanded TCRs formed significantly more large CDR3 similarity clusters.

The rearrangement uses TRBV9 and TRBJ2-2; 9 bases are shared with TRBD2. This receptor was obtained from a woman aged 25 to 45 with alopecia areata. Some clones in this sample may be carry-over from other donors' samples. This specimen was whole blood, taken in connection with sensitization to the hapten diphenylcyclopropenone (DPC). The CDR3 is CASSVGGGAVGGELFF. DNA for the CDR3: TGTGCCAGCAGCGTAGGCGGGGGGGCCGTCGGCGGGGAGCTGTTTTTT. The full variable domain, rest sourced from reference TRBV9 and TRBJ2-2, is DSGVTQTPKHLITATGQRVTLRCSPRSGDLSVYWYQQSLDQGLQFLIQYYNGEERAKGNILERFSAQQFPDLHSELNLSSLELGDSALYFCASSVGGGAVGGELFFGEGSRLTVL.